The entry below describes one T cell receptor (beta chain). This specimen belongs to a study of shared clonotypes between healthy human individuals. Overall study: Three CD4 naive, three CD4 memory, two CD8 naive and one CD8 memory plate were used per donor.

Germline V lookup: CDR1 LGHNA, CDR2 YSLEER. The ends were cut back, 0 bases at V and 0 bases at J, with 8 bases in the middle. This CDR3 region has 16 residues. Positively selected for CCR7, the CD45RO-negative cells used as naive CD8 cells excluded terminally differentiated effector memory CD45RA+ cells. Healthy and HIV-negative, the adult donors had no recent acute infections or vaccinations. Adult Caucasians living in Nashville, Tennessee made up all of the donors. The study ran the assay at deep level. Assay used: immunoSEQ multiplex PCR; TCRdb lists only in-frame clones, some missing. The data show around 2,000,000 clones, about 95% seen once.

The rearrangement links TRBV4-3 to TRBJ2-2, with TRBD1 as a possible D gene (6 bases). This TCR came from a man between 18 and 29 years old in good health. Sample: naive CD8+ T cells sorted from blood. The CDR3 here is CASSQEAGANTGELFF. In DNA form, the CDR3 reads TGCGCCAGCAGCCAAGAGGCAGGGGCGAACACCGGGGAGCTGTTTTTT.